This T cell receptor (beta chain) was obtained from a study of blood T cell repertoires in COVID-19. Study as a whole: Acute and convalescent COVID-19 specimens originated in the United States, Italy and Spain.

The V end lost 1 base, the J end lost 7 bases, and 16 bases lay between the germline ends. Germline assignment: CDR1 LGHDT and CDR2 YNNKEL (reference sequence). The CDR3 spans 15 residues. Original processing methods: For nucleated cells, counts were estimated from reference gene primer amplification. Assay used: immunoSEQ multiplex PCR; TCRdb lists only in-frame clones, some missing. That table supplies the V and J calls and clone size; D and trimming were determined from the DNA. Altogether tens of thousands of clones are present, 80% to 90% being singletons, with the ten largest covering about 0.55%.

Sequencing used peripheral blood. This chain uses TRBV3-1 (or the pseudogene TRBV3-2) with TRBJ1-2; D is ambiguous. The origin of this receptor is a woman aged 40 to 50 with active or convalescent COVID-19. The CDR3 reads CASSQVASSPSGYTF. For the CDR3, the DNA is TGTGCCAGCAGCCAAGTTGCGAGTTCTCCGAGTGGCTACACCTTC.